The clone carrying this T cell receptor (beta chain) came up a few times. This sample was taken from a study of T-cell reconstitution after alpha-beta-depleted transplantation in children. Researchers prepared the TCRbeta library using unique molecular identifiers, the study reports. From the PCR reads, TCRdb called clonotypes with MiXCR, one entry per CDR3 protein. The sample includes some 640,000 distinct CDR3 sequences, 15% to 20% of them seen just once. The germline V and J ends were trimmed by 1 base and 0 bases, with 10 bases remaining between them. Germline CDR1 SGHRS, CDR2 YFSETQ. The CDR3 has 16 residues.

This clonotype originated in a human donor who donated a stem cell graft to a child with acute myeloid leukemia. This specimen consisted of PBMCs from the stem cell graft donor, obtained from the stem cell graft. V gene TRBV5-1 combines with J gene TRBJ2-2; no firm D call. CDR3 residues: CASSLLSRTNTGELFF. Here the CDR3 DNA reads TGCGCCAGCAGCTTGCTCTCGCGGACGAACACCGGGGAGCTGTTTTTT. The full variable domain, rest sourced from reference TRBV5-1 and TRBJ2-2, is KAGVTQTPRYLIKTRGQQVTLSCSPISGHRSVSWYQQTPGQGLQFLFEYFSETQRNKGNFPGRFSGRQFSNSRSEMNVSTLELGDSALYLCASSLLSRTNTGELFFGEGSRLTVL.